A single sample is the source of the 19 T cell receptor beta chains below, sequenced in a study of early T cells in non-severe SARS-CoV-2 infection. Using its own MiXCR run on the 5' RACE reads, TCRdb lists one record per CDR3 protein. The sample lists about 30,000 distinct CDR3 sequences, 5.2% occurring once. The source material was whole blood. The receptors originated from an adult who was a healthcare worker with PCR-confirmed SARS-CoV-2 infection or an uninfected control (not recorded which).

At least ten counts were recorded for this clonotype. The V and J genes are TRBV5-1 and TRBJ1-5; 8 nucleotides align to TRBD1. The CDR3 extends over 14 amino acids. The germline V gene has CDR1 SGHRS and CDR2 YFSETQ. V lost 4 bases, J lost 4 bases, and 4 bases stayed unmatched. The CDR3 reads CASSKQGGNQPQHF. The CDR3 DNA reads TGCGCCAGCAGCAAACAGGGGGGAAATCAGCCCCAGCATTTT.

This clonotype was seen ten or more times. The rearrangement links TRBV5-1 to TRBJ2-1, with 7 positions matching TRBD2. CDR3 length equals 16 residues. V was pared by 2 bases and J by 0 bases, with 5 bases of the junction left unmatched. Germline V lookup: CDR1 SGHRS, CDR2 YFSETQ. DNA of the CDR3: TGCGCCAGCAGCTTTAGCGGGCAAAGCTCCTACAATGAGCAGTTCTTC. This translates into CASSFSGQSSYNEQFF.

Many counts were recorded for this clonotype. The chain recombines TRBV7-3 with TRBJ2-3; D ambiguous. With 5 bases removed from V and 4 bases from J, the gap between germline ends came to 16 bases. The CDR3 extends over 15 amino acids. From germline, CDR1 is SGHTA and CDR2 FQGTGA. For the CDR3, the DNA is TGTGCCAGCAGCAAAGACAACGGATGGGCAGATACGCAGTATTTT. Amino acids: CASSKDNGWADTQYF.

The chain uses TRBV7-2 and TRBJ2-5, with TRBD1 as a possible D gene (6 bases). Germline V lookup: CDR1 SGHTA, CDR2 FQGNSA. Trimming took 4 bases from V and 2 from J, leaving 11 bases between them. CDR3 length equals 14 residues. The CDR3 protein is CASSSQQGQETQYF. The CDR3 DNA reads as TGTGCCAGCAGCTCTCAACAGGGACAAGAGACCCAGTACTTC.

This clonotype was counted many times. The chain combines TRBV10-2 with TRBJ2-7; weak D call: TRBD1 (5 bases). The germline V gene encodes CDR1 WSHSY and CDR2 SAAADI. This CDR3 region has 14 residues. Trimming took 7 bases from V and 3 from J, leaving 16 bases between them. DNA for the CDR3: TGCGCCAGCAAACTCAGGGCCTCGGGCTACGAGCAGTACTTC. This codes for CASKLRASGYEQYF.

This clonotype has more than one count but fewer than ten. The CDR3 here is CATSRDQDRDKFF. In DNA form, the CDR3 reads TGTGCCACCAGCAGAGATCAGGACAGGGACAAGTTCTTC. The rearrangement links TRBV15 to TRBJ2-1, with TRBD1 identical over 8 bases. The germline CDR1 and CDR2 sequences are LNHNV and YYDKDF (reference sequence). After removal of 0 bases from V and 14 bases from J, the junction contained 6 bases not matched to a gene. The CDR3 runs 13 residues.

In this sample, this clonotype turned up many times. The rearrangement joins TRBV11-2 to TRBJ2-1, with D tentatively TRBD2 (5 bases). The CDR3 runs to 14 residues. Germline CDR1 SGHAT, CDR2 FQNNGV. Trimming cost V 5 bases and J 3 bases, with 11 bases left between them. DNA for the CDR3: TGTGCCAGCAGCCGCGGCGGGTACTACAATGAGCAGTTCTTC. Translation: CASSRGGYYNEQFF. Complete variable domain (other parts from reference TRBV11-2 and TRBJ2-1): EAGVAQSPRYKIIEKRQSVAFWCNPISGHATLYWYQQILGQGPKLLIQFQNNGVVDDSQLPKDRFSAERLKGVDSTLKIQPAKLEDSAVYLCASSRGGYYNEQFFGPGTRLTVL.

The chain is built from TRBV29-1 and TRBJ2-6; D is uncertain. Germline CDR1 reads SQVTM; CDR2 reads ANQGSEA. V was shortened by 0 bases and J by 1 base, with 7 bases between the two germline ends. The CDR3 has 15 residues. The CDR3 bases are TGCAGCGTTGAAGATTGGGGTTCTGGGGCCAACGTCCTGACTTTC. Amino acids: CSVEDWGSGANVLTF.

This clonotype was found many times. This chain uses TRBV5-1 with TRBJ2-7; D is perhaps TRBD1 (5 bases). This CDR3 has 13 residues. Trimming shortened V by 4 bases and J by 6 bases, and 14 bases separated the two germline ends. In germline, CDR1 is SGHRS, CDR2 YFSETQ. The CDR3 nucleotides read TGCGCCAGCAGCCCCCAGGGAACTGGCGAGCAGTACTTC. Translating gives CASSPQGTGEQYF. Full variable domain (rest looked up from reference TRBV5-1 and TRBJ2-7): KAGVTQTPRYLIKTRGQQVTLSCSPISGHRSVSWYQQTPGQGLQFLFEYFSETQRNKGNFPGRFSGRQFSNSRSEMNVSTLELGDSALYLCASSPQGTGEQYFGPGTRLTVT.

This clonotype has more than one count but fewer than ten. The rearrangement uses TRBV11-2 and TRBJ2-7; unclear D gene. The V gene's germline CDR1 is SGHAT and CDR2 FQNNGV. V shed 4 bases and J shed 4 bases, with 23 bases lying between them. The CDR3 extends over 17 amino acids. CDR3 bases: TGTGCCAGCAGCTCATCTAGGGCTTTAACACCGCATTACGAGCAGTACTTC. It encodes CASSSSRALTPHYEQYF. The full variable domain, rest sourced from reference TRBV11-2 and TRBJ2-7, is EAGVAQSPRYKIIEKRQSVAFWCNPISGHATLYWYQQILGQGPKLLIQFQNNGVVDDSQLPKDRFSAERLKGVDSTLKIQPAKLEDSAVYLCASSSSRALTPHYEQYFGPGTRLTVT.

This clonotype has ten or more counts. The genes are TRBV7-2 and TRBJ1-2, with TRBD1 matching 7 bases. The length of the CDR3 is 14 residues. Germline values: CDR1 SGHTA, CDR2 FQGNSA. The trim removed 5 bases at V and 5 bases at J, leaving 8 bases unmatched. CDR3 residues: CASSPDGTAYGYTF. CDR3 sequence (DNA): TGTGCCAGCAGCCCAGACGGGACAGCATATGGCTACACCTTC.

This clonotype has only a few counts. The chain uses TRBV18 and TRBJ2-7, with TRBD1 matching over 9 bases. Germline CDR1 KGHSH, CDR2 LQKENI. The CDR3 length is 15 residues. Trimming took 6 bases from V and 6 from J; bases not matched to a gene: 12. The CDR3 nucleotides are TGTGCCAGCTCGCAAACCCGGACAGGGGCGTTCGAGCAGTACTTC. Protein product: CASSQTRTGAFEQYF.

This clonotype came up many times. The J gene is TRBJ2-1, the V gene TRBV7-2; D is perhaps TRBD1 (5 bases). The CDR3 is 14 residues long. Germline loops: CDR1 SGHTA, CDR2 FQGNSA. The germline V and J ends were trimmed by 5 bases and 2 bases, with 10 bases remaining between them. The CDR3 sequence: CASSLRGTYNEQFF. The CDR3 DNA follows: TGTGCCAGCAGCCTTAGGGGAACCTACAATGAGCAGTTCTTC.

This clonotype was seen repeatedly, ten times or more. V gene TRBV5-1 combines with J gene TRBJ2-3; possibly TRBD1 or TRBD2 for D (6 bases each). Germline CDR1 reads SGHRS; CDR2 reads YFSETQ. V lost 6 bases, J lost 3 bases, and 20 bases lay in between. The CDR3 extends over 16 amino acids. CDR3 nucleotides: TGCGCCAGCACCCACTCGGGGGCGATGGTGACAGATACGCAGTATTTT. The encoded protein is CASTHSGAMVTDTQYF.

This clonotype occurred many times. This rearrangement joins TRBV6-5 to TRBJ2-5; 11 bases agree with TRBD2. The CDR3 is 20 residues long. Germline assignment: CDR1 MNHEY and CDR2 SVGAGI. With V trimmed by 5 bases and J by 5 bases, 22 bases remained unmatched. For the CDR3, the DNA is TGTGCCAGCAGTCCCGAACTAGCGGGAGACTCGGGGGCATCTTATGAGACCCAGTACTTC. It yields the protein CASSPELAGDSGASYETQYF.

This clonotype was recorded at least ten times. The chain joins TRBV2 to TRBJ2-3, with D unresolved. CDR1 and CDR2 from the germline V gene are SNHLY and FYNNEI. The CDR3 spans 11 residues. V was shortened by 8 bases and J by 4 bases, with 7 bases between the two germline ends. CDR3 region: CASGLADTQYF. The CDR3 DNA sequence: TGTGCCAGCGGGCTTGCAGATACGCAGTATTTT.

This clonotype occurred a few times. The junction differs from germline at one of its ends, possibly a read error. J is TRBJ2-1 and V is TRBV18; 12 nucleotides line up with TRBD1. There are 12 residues in the CDR3. Germline V gene lookup returns CDR1 KGHSH and CDR2 LQKENI. CDR3: CASSPGQGALFF. In nucleotides, the CDR3 is TGTGCCAGCTCACCGGGACAGGGGGCTCTCTTTTTC.

The table lists this clonotype with a few counts. V usage is TRBV4-3 and J usage is TRBJ2-2; D uncertain. The CDR3 has 12 amino acids. V shed 1 base and J shed 4 bases, with 1 base lying between them. The germline CDR1 and CDR2 sequences are LGHNA and YSLEER. CDR3 DNA: TGCGCCAGCAGCCAAGTCACCGGGGAGCTGTTTTTT. Its protein product is CASSQVTGELFF.

This clonotype was recorded only once. The chain combines TRBV20-1 with TRBJ1-1, with D possibly TRBD1 on 5 matching bases. Germline-derived CDR1 and CDR2 are DFQATT and SNEGSKA (reference sequence). V gave up 6 bases and J gave up 7 bases, with 15 bases separating them. This CDR3 has 12 amino acids. CDR3 sequence: CSAWGLTGEAFF. The CDR3 region has the DNA TGCAGTGCCTGGGGACTTACAGGTGAAGCTTTCTTT.